This T cell receptor beta chain was obtained from a study of a mutant IDH1 vaccine in newly diagnosed glioma. Study-level points and caveats: In roughly 93% of patients, immune responses induced by the vaccine occurred.

This sample's time point: week 35, safety follow-up. With topical imiquimod, each dose of the vaccine consisted of 300 ug of mutant IDH1 20-mer peptide. The donors had new WHO grade 3 or 4 astrocytomas; these were IDH1-mutant and ATRX-lost. On this clone itself: Antigen specificity is unknown.

Sequencing was performed with immunoSEQ multiplex PCR; in TCRdb, only in-frame clones are kept and a portion is missing. The table records around 31,000 clones, over 65% of them present only once. The germline V gene has CDR1 SEHNR and CDR2 FQNEAQ (reference sequence). After removal of 3 bases from V and 3 bases from J, the junction contained 3 bases not matched to a gene. The CDR3 is 14 amino acids. The source material was PBMCs, sampled from a glioma patient whose treatment included an IDH1 peptide vaccine. The chain has TRBV7-9 and TRBJ1-1; 8 bases fit TRBD1. The clonotype was recovered from a woman aged 40 to 50 with glioma. This chain's CDR3 is CASSFDRGDTEAFF. The DNA of the CDR3 is TGTGCCAGCAGCTTTGACAGGGGAGACACTGAAGCTTTCTTT.